These 13 T cell receptor beta chains share one sample of origin, sequenced in a study of Ad26.COV2.S vaccination and SARS-CoV-2 variants. This table comes from immunoSEQ multiplex PCR, and its TCRdb copy is limited to in-frame clones, with some not included. The sample yields some 420,000 clones, approximately 87% seen once. Treatment of the sample: 19 received Ad26.COV2.S at low or high dose, single or two shots; 5 received placebo; per-sample allocation not given. Material that was analyzed had been drawn on day 63 after the first vaccine or placebo injection. The sample consisted of peripheral blood, taken in a trial of Ad26.COV2.S vaccine versus placebo. The source of these receptors is a person aged 18-65 years who received the Ad26.COV2.S COVID-19 vaccine or a placebo.

CDR3 region: CASSLEAGGQETQYF. The CDR3 DNA follows: TGTGCCAGCAGCTTGGAGGCCGGAGGCCAAGAGACCCAGTACTTC. This chain uses TRBV5-6 with TRBJ2-5; D may be TRBD2 (5 bases). This CDR3 has 15 residues. The germline V gene has CDR1 SGHDT and CDR2 YYEEEE. Trimming cost V 0 bases and J 1 base, with 10 bases left between them.

The V call is TRBV27, the J call TRBJ2-3, with 7 bases matching TRBD2. Germline values: CDR1 MNHEY, CDR2 SMNVEV (reference sequence). Trimming cost V 8 bases and J 3 bases; bases outside gene matches: 5. The length of the CDR3 is 13 residues. CDR3 region: CASRWGGTDTQYF. The CDR3 nucleotides are TGTGCCAGCCGGTGGGGGGGTACAGATACGCAGTATTTT.

The V and J genes are TRBV28 and TRBJ1-2; D is undetermined. V was cut by 8 bases and J by 7 bases, with 14 bases left in between. Looked up from germline, CDR1 is MDHEN and CDR2 is SYDVKM. The CDR3 contains 12 residues. CDR3 amino acids: CASRSQITGYTF. The CDR3 DNA reads TGTGCCAGCCGTTCACAGATCACTGGCTACACCTTC.

The V gene is TRBV5-1, the J gene TRBJ2-3; possibly TRBD2 for D (5 bases). The germline V and J ends were trimmed by 4 bases and 2 bases, with 17 bases remaining between them. The CDR3 loop spans 16 amino acids. CDR1 is SGHRS and CDR2 is YFSETQ in the germline V gene. CDR3 bases: TGCGCCAGCAGCCGGGGTCCGCCCCATTACACAGATACGCAGTATTTT. Translation: CASSRGPPHYTDTQYF.

A single count supports this clone. V usage is TRBV9 and J usage is TRBJ1-2, with D unclear. Germline V CDR1 and CDR2: SGDLS, YYNGEE. The CDR3 spans 15 residues. V lost 0 bases and J 3 bases, leaving 12 bases between the germline ends. CDR3 in amino acids: CASSVGVTDHYGYTF. The DNA of the CDR3 is TGTGCCAGCAGCGTAGGAGTGACCGACCACTATGGCTACACCTTC.

This chain links TRBV30 with TRBJ1-1; no definite D call. The length of the CDR3 is 14 residues. V was trimmed by 3 bases and J by 4 bases, leaving 15 bases between them. From germline, CDR1 is GTSNPN and CDR2 SVGIG (reference sequence). The CDR3 loop is CAWRNKIFRTEAFF. Here the CDR3 DNA reads TGTGCCTGGAGGAACAAGATCTTTCGCACTGAAGCTTTCTTT.

The chain has TRBV30 and TRBJ2-1; a possible D gene is TRBD1 (6 bases). Per the germline V gene, CDR1 is GTSNPN and CDR2 is SVGIG (reference sequence). The CDR3 runs to 15 residues. V was shortened by 7 bases and J by 0 bases, with 16 bases between the two germline ends. The DNA for the CDR3 is TGTGCCTTTTGGCGCGGCAGGGGCTCCTACAATGAGCAGTTCTTC. It is translated as CAFWRGRGSYNEQFF.

The chain couples TRBV6-6 to TRBJ1-5; D perhaps matches TRBD1 (6 bases). V was cut by 6 bases and J by 6 bases, with 12 bases left in between. Germline V gives CDR1 MNHNY, CDR2 SVGAGI (reference sequence). This CDR3 contains 13 residues. In nucleotides, the CDR3 is TGTGCCAGCAGAACCCAGGGGAGTCAGCCCCAGCATTTT. It is translated as CASRTQGSQPQHF.

The chain is built from TRBV28 and TRBJ1-2; D might be TRBD1 (6 bases). The V gene lost 3 bases and the J gene lost 7 bases, with 15 bases spanning the gap. This CDR3 is built from 14 residues. Looked up from germline, CDR1 is MDHEN and CDR2 is SYDVKM. CDR3 amino acids: CASSFGDRLFGYTF. As DNA, the CDR3 is TGTGCCAGCAGTTTCGGAGACAGGTTGTTTGGCTACACCTTC.

This clone has a single count. The rearrangement uses TRBV30 and TRBJ1-5; TRBD1 aligns across 9 bases. The germline V gene has CDR1 GTSNPN and CDR2 SVGIG (reference sequence). The CDR3 contains 16 residues. V lost 2 bases, J lost 5 bases, and 10 bases stayed unmatched. The chain's CDR3 is CAWSLPITGGDQPQHF. The CDR3 nucleotides read TGTGCCTGGAGTCTCCCCATCACAGGGGGCGATCAGCCCCAGCATTTT. Filled out from reference TRBV30 and TRBJ1-5, the complete variable domain reads SQTIHQWPATLVQPVGSPLSLECTVEGTSNPNLYWYRQAAGRGLQLLFYSVGIGQISSEVPQNLSASRPQDRQFILSSKKLLLSDSGFYLCAWSLPITGGDQPQHFGDGTRLSIL.

The CDR3 loop reads CASRLARTGELFF. CDR3 DNA sequence: TGTGCCAGCCGACTAGCGAGGACCGGGGAGCTGTTTTTT. The J gene is TRBJ2-2, the V gene TRBV7-9; 8 bases align to TRBD2. The V gene end was trimmed by 8 bases and the J gene end by 5 bases; junction bases not matched to a gene: 4. Germline V gives CDR1 SEHNR, CDR2 FQNEAQ (reference sequence). The CDR3 extends over 13 amino acids.

The V gene is TRBV5-8, the J gene TRBJ2-3, with 7 bases fitting TRBD2. The CDR3 contains 17 residues. Trimming at V came to 2 bases and at J to 2 bases, leaving 11 bases not matched to a gene. CDR1 is SGHTS and CDR2 is YDEGEE in the germline V gene. DNA for the CDR3: TGTGCCAGCAGCTTCCCTGTGCGGGGGACTTACACAGATACGCAGTATTTT. Translated: CASSFPVRGTYTDTQYF.

The chain recombines TRBV7-9 with TRBJ2-1, with TRBD2 matching 12 bases. This CDR3 region has 15 residues. V shed 3 bases, J shed 5 bases, and the junction held 2 bases outside the gene matches. Germline V gene data show CDR1 as SEHNR and CDR2 as FQNEAQ (reference sequence). CDR3 bases: TGTGCCAGCAGCTTGACTAGCGGGGGTCACAATGAGCAGTTCTTC. It encodes CASSLTSGGHNEQFF.